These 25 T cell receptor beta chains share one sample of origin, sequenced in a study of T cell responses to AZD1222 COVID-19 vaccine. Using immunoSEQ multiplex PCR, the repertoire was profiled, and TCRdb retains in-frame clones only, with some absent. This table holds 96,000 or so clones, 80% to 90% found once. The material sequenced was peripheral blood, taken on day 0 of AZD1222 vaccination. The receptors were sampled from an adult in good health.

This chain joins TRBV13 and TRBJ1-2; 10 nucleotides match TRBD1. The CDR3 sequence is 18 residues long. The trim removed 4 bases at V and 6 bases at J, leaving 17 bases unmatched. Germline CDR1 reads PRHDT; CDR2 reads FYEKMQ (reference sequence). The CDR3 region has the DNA TGTGCCAGCAGCTCAGGCGGGACAGGGGTTCTACTTTTGAATGGCTACACCTTC. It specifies CASSSGGTGVLLLNGYTF. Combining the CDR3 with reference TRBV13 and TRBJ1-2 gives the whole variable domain AAGVIQSPRHLIKEKRETATLKCYPIPRHDTVYWYQQGPGQDPQFLISFYEKMQSDKGSIPDRFSAQQFSDYHSELNMSSLELGDSALYFCASSSGGTGVLLLNGYTFGSGTRLTVV.

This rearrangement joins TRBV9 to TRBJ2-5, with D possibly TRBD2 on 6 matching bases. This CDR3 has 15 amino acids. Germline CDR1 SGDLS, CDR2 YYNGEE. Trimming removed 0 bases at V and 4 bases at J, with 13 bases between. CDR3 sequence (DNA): TGTGCCAGCAGCGTAGCCCCGACTAGTGGAGAGACCCAGTACTTC. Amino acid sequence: CASSVAPTSGETQYF.

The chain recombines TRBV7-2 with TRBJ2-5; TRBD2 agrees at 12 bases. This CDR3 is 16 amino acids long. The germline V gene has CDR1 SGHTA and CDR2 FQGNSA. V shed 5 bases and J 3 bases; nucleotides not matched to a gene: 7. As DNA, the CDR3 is TGTGCCAGCAGCGTCGCTAGCGGGGGGGCCGAAGAGACCCAGTACTTC. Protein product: CASSVASGGAEETQYF.

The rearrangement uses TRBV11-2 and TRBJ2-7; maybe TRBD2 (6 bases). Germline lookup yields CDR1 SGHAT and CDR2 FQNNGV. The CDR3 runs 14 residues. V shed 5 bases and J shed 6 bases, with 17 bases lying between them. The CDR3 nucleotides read TGTGCCAGCAGCGCCCGGGACGGGAGCTCCGAGCAGTACTTC. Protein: CASSARDGSSEQYF. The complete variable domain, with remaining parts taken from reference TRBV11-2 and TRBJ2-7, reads EAGVAQSPRYKIIEKRQSVAFWCNPISGHATLYWYQQILGQGPKLLIQFQNNGVVDDSQLPKDRFSAERLKGVDSTLKIQPAKLEDSAVYLCASSARDGSSEQYFGPGTRLTVT.

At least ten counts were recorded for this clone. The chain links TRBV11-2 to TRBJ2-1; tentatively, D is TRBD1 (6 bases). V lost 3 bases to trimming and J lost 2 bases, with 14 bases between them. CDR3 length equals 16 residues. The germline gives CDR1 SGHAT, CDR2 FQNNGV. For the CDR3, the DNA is TGTGCCAGCAGCTTGCTCAGGGGTCGCACCTACAATGAGCAGTTCTTC. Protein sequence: CASSLLRGRTYNEQFF.

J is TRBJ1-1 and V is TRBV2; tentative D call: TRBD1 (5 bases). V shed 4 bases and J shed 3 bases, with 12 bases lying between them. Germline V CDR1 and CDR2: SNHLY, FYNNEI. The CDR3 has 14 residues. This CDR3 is CASSVSGSDTEAFF. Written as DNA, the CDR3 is TGTGCCAGCAGTGTATCAGGGTCGGACACTGAAGCTTTCTTT.

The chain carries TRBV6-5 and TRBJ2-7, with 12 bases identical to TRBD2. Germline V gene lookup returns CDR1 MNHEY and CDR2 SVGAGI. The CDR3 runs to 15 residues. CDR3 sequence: CATSGGPASPYEQYF. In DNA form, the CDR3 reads TGTGCGACTAGCGGGGGCCCAGCTTCCCCCTACGAGCAGTACTTC.

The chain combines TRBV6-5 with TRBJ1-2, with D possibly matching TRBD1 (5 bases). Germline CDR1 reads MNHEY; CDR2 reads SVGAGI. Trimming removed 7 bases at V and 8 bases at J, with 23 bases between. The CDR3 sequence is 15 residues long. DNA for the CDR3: TGTGCCAGCATTTCGAAGCGCCCCGAGGGGAAAGGCTACACCTTC. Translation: CASISKRPEGKGYTF.

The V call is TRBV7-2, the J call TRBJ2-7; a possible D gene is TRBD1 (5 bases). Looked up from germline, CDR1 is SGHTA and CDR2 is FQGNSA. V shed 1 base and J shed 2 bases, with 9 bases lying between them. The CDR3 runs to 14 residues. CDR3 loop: CASSLVPGPYEQYF. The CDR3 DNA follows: TGTGCCAGCAGCTTAGTCCCAGGGCCCTACGAGCAGTACTTC.

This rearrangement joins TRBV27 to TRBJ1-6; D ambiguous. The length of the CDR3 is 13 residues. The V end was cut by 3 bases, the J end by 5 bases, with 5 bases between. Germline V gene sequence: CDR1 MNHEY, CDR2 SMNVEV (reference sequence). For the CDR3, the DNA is TGTGCCAGCAGTTTGGTGCATAATTCACCCCTCCACTTT. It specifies CASSLVHNSPLHF.

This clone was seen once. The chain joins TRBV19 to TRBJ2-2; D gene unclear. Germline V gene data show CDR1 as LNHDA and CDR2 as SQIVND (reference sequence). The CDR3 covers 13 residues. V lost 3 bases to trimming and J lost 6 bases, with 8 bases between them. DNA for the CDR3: TGTGCCAGTAGTATTGAAGCACCCGGGGAGCTGTTTTTT. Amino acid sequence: CASSIEAPGELFF.

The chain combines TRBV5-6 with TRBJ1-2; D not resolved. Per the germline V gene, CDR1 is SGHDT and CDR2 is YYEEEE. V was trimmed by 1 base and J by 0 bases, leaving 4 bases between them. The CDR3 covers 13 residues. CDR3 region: CASSLTANYGYTF. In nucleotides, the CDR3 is TGTGCCAGCAGCTTGACAGCTAACTATGGCTACACCTTC.

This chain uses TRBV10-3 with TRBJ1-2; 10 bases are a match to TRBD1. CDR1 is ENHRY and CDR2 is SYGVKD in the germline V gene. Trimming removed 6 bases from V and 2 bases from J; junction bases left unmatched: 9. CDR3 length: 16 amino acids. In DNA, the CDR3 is TGTGCCATCAGCGGGACAGGGGTCCTGGGAAACTATGGCTACACCTTC. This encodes CAISGTGVLGNYGYTF.

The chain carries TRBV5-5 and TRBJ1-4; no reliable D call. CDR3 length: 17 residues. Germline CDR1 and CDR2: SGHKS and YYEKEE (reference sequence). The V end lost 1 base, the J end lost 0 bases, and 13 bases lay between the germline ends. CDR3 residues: CASSLLVNRATNEKLFF. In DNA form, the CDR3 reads TGTGCCAGCAGCTTGCTCGTCAACAGAGCAACTAATGAAAAACTGTTTTTT.

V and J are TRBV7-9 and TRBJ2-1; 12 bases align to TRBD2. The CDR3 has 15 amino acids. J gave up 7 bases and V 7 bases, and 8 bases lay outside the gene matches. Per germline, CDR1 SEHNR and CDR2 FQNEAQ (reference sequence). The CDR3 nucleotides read TGTGCCAGCACCCCAGGACTAGCGGGGTGGAATGAGCAGTTCTTC. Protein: CASTPGLAGWNEQFF.

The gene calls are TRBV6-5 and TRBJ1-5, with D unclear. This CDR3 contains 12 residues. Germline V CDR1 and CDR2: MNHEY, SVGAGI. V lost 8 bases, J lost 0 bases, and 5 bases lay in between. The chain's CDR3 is CASSVSNQPQHF. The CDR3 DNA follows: TGTGCCAGCTCAGTTAGCAATCAGCCCCAGCATTTT.

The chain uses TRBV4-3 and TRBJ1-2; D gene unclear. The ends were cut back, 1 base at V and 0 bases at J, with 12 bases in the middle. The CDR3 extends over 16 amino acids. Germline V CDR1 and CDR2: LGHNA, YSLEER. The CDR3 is CASSQAWRATNYGYTF. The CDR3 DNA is TGCGCCAGCAGCCAAGCCTGGCGGGCGACTAACTATGGCTACACCTTC.

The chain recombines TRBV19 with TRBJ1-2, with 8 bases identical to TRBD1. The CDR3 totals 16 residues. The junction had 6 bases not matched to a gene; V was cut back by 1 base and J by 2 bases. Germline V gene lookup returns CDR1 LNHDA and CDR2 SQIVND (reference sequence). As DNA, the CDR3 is TGTGCCAGTAGTATAGGAGCAGGGGGCTTGAACTATGGCTACACCTTC. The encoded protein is CASSIGAGGLNYGYTF.

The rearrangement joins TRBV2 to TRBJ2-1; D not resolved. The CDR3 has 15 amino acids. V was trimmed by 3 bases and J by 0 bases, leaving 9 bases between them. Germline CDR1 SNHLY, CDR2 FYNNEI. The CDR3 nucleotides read TGTGCCAGCAGTGAGGATTACAGCTCCTACAATGAGCAGTTCTTC. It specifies CASSEDYSSYNEQFF. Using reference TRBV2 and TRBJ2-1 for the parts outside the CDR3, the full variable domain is EPEVTQTPSHQVTQMGQEVILRCVPISNHLYFYWYRQILGQKVEFLVSFYNNEISEKSEIFDDQFSVERPDGSNFTLKIRSTKLEDSAMYFCASSEDYSSYNEQFFGPGTRLTVL.

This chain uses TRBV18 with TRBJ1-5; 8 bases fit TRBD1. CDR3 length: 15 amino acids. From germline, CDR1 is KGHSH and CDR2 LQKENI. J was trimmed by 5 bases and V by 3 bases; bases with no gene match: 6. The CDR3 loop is CASSPGTGEHQPQHF. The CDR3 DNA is TGTGCCAGCTCACCCGGGACAGGAGAACATCAGCCCCAGCATTTT.

The CDR3 DNA sequence: TGTGCCAGCAGCTGGGGCGCCTACGAGCAGTACTTC. This translates into CASSWGAYEQYF. This chain uses TRBV5-5 with TRBJ2-7; D is possibly TRBD1 (5 bases). CDR1 SGHKS and CDR2 YYEKEE come from the germline V gene (reference sequence). V was shortened by 3 bases and J by 2 bases, with 6 bases between the two germline ends. The CDR3 runs to 12 residues.

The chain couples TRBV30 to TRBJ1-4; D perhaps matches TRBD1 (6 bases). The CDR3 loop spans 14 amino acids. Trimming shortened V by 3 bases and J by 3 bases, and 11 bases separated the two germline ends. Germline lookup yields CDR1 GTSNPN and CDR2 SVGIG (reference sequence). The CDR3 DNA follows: TGTGCCTGGAGCGTTACAGGGCCTAATGAAAAACTGTTTTTT. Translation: CAWSVTGPNEKLFF.

The CDR3 region has the DNA TGTGCCAGCAGCCCTCTATGGGGGGTTGGCTACACCTTC. Residues: CASSPLWGVGYTF. The chain is built from TRBV11-2 and TRBJ1-2; D may be TRBD1 (5 bases). Trimming removed 5 bases from V and 7 bases from J, with 14 bases in between. Germline V gene sequence: CDR1 SGHAT, CDR2 FQNNGV. The CDR3 covers 13 residues.

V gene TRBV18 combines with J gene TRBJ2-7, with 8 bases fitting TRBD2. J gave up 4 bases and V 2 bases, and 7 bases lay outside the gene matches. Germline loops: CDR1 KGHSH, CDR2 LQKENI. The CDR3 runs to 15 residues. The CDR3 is CASSPGGGSAYEQYF. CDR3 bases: TGTGCCAGCTCACCAGGCGGGGGGTCGGCATACGAGCAGTACTTC.

The CDR3 is CASSGRSGTGGVDTQYF. Here the CDR3 DNA reads TGTGCCAGCAGTGGAAGGTCCGGGACAGGGGGCGTCGATACGCAGTATTTT. V gene TRBV2 combines with J gene TRBJ2-3; 12 bases are a match to TRBD1. CDR3 size: 17 residues. Germline V CDR1 and CDR2: SNHLY, FYNNEI. Trimming at V came to 4 bases and at J to 6 bases, leaving 11 bases not matched to a gene. The full variable domain, its missing parts supplied by reference TRBV2 and TRBJ2-3, is EPEVTQTPSHQVTQMGQEVILRCVPISNHLYFYWYRQILGQKVEFLVSFYNNEISEKSEIFDDQFSVERPDGSNFTLKIRSTKLEDSAMYFCASSGRSGTGGVDTQYFGPGTRLTVL.